Listed below are T cell receptor beta chains from one sample, sequenced in a study of shared clonotypes between healthy human individuals. The data were produced by immunoSEQ multiplex PCR, yet TCRdb's version contains in-frame clones alone and is incomplete. Of about 1 million clones in the sample, around 75% are singletons; the top ten hold roughly 1.5%. Material for sequencing was memory CD4+ T cells sorted from blood. These receptors came from a man younger than 35 in good health. Both conserved end residues are part of each CDR3. Fields, in order: J gene, D gene, clone size, V gene, CDR3 length, CDR3 DNA, CDR3 protein. The D gene is left open where the match is weak. Not all rows give a size; the values are once, few, many and, for expanded clones, a class.

TRBJ1-1,NA,NA,TRBV30,14,TGTGCCTGGGGGCCCCCCGGGCGGAGGACTGAAGCTTTCTTT,CAWGPPGRRTEAFF
TRBJ1-2,TRBD1,NA,TRBV7-2,14,TGTGCCAGCAGCAACCAGACAGGGAACTATGGCTACACCTTC,CASSNQTGNYGYTF
TRBJ1-3,NA,NA,TRBV9,14,TGTGCCAGCGGCTCCCGGGGGGGTGGAAACACCATATATTTT,CASGSRGGGNTIYF
TRBJ2-3,TRBD2,NA,TRBV7-6,15,TGTGCCAGCAGCTTTAAAGCGGGGGGCACAGATACGCAGTATTTT,CASSFKAGGTDTQYF
TRBJ2-2,TRBD1,once,TRBV11-3,19,TGTGCCAGCAGCTTAGGACAGGGGGCGTCGAGGTCATGGACCGGGGAGCTGTTTTTT,CASSLGQGASRSWTGELFF
TRBJ2-2,NA,NA,TRBV2,15,TGTGCCAGCACCTATAACAGGTTGAACACCGGGGAGCTGTTTTTT,CASTYNRLNTGELFF
TRBJ1-3,NA,NA,TRBV5-5,17,TGTGCCAGCAGCTTCTTAGCGGGGAAAGACTCTGGAAACACCATATATTTT,CASSFLAGKDSGNTIYF
TRBJ2-5,NA,NA,TRBV30,13,TGTGCCTGGCTAGCCAACCCTCGAGAGACCCAGTACTTC,CAWLANPRETQYF
TRBJ1-5,TRBD1,once,TRBV7-2,14,TGTGCCAGCAGCTTCCAGGGGGGCAATCAGCCCCAGCATTTT,CASSFQGGNQPQHF
TRBJ1-2,TRBD1,NA,TRBV5-6,14,TGTGCCAGCAGACGGCTCCTACAGGGGGATGGCTACACCTTC,CASRRLLQGDGYTF
TRBJ1-5,NA,once,TRBV7-2,15,TGTGCCAGCAGCTTAGGGGGGGTGGGCAATCAGCCCCAGCATTTT,CASSLGGVGNQPQHF
TRBJ2-7,NA,NA,TRBV6-1,15,TGTGCCAGCAGACCCAGTGAAGGTGGAGTCTACGAGCAGTACTTC,CASRPSEGGVYEQYF
TRBJ2-3,NA,once,TRBV19,13,TGTGCCAGTAGTATGACAATCACAGATACGCAGTATTTT,CASSMTITDTQYF
TRBJ1-4,NA,few,TRBV30,12,TGTGCCTACAGTGCAACTAATGAAAAACTGTTTTTT,CAYSATNEKLFF
TRBJ2-1,NA,NA,TRBV18,17,TGTGCCAGCTCACCAAATCCAGGGAGTAGCTCCTACAATGAGCAGTTCTTC,CASSPNPGSSSYNEQFF